Reported below is one TCR beta chain. Its antigen remains unknown. The sample comes from a study of T-cell memory formation after mild COVID-19. Study details: In these data, TCR clusters were largely donor specific.

Study-level points and caveats: From day 15 to 85, contracting clones were balanced between CD4 and CD8, whereas later expanders leaned toward CD4+.

TCRdb passed the 5' RACE reads through MiXCR, listing each CDR3 protein once. Here the sample spans roughly 300,000 distinct CDR3 sequences, about 17% being singletons. The origin of this receptor is a man aged 18 to 35 who had mild COVID-19 (a few samples of this study predate the infection). Cell type and time point are not known. Sequenced material: PBMCs or a T cell subset sorted from them (not recorded which).

The CDR3 region has the DNA TGTGCCAGCAGCACCCGGGCCTCAAGGACTAATGAAAAACTGTTTTTT. This gives the protein CASSTRASRTNEKLFF. The J gene is TRBJ1-4, the V gene TRBV7-2; unclear D gene. The V end lost 5 bases, the J end lost 2 bases, and 15 bases lay between the germline ends. The V gene's germline CDR1 is SGHTA and CDR2 FQGNSA. The CDR3 has 16 residues.